This is a list of T cell receptor beta chains from one sample in a study of T-cell memory formation after mild COVID-19. MiXCR, run by TCRdb on the 5' RACE reads, gives a single entry per CDR3 protein. The data show about 250,000 distinct CDR3 sequences, with approximately 15% seen just once and 2% to 2.5% held by the top ten. Sequencing used PBMCs or a T cell subset sorted from them (not recorded which). The receptors originated from an adult woman who had mild COVID-19 (a few samples of this study predate the infection). Cell type and time point are not known. Both conserved end residues are part of each CDR3. The D gene is left open where the match is weak. Clone size appears in some rows only: once, few, many, or a class for an expanded clone.

>TRBV12-3/TRBV12-4|TRBJ2-2|many|15|TRBD1
CASRSDRGQTGELFF
TGTGCCAGCAGATCGGACAGGGGTCAGACCGGGGAGCTGTTTTTT
>TRBV12-3/TRBV12-4|TRBJ2-6|many|14|NA
CASSLVSGANVLTF
TGTGCCAGCAGTTTAGTCTCTGGGGCCAACGTCCTGACTTTC
>TRBV20-1|TRBJ2-7|few|15|NA
CSARDSGQRTYEQYF
TGCAGTGCTAGAGATTCCGGACAGCGAACCTACGAGCAGTACTTC
>TRBV7-2|TRBJ2-1|many|15|NA
CASTFVRTSGYEQFF
TGTGCCAGCACCTTCGTTAGGACCTCTGGGTATGAGCAGTTCTTC
>TRBV29-1|TRBJ2-5|few|14|TRBD2
CSVPIIAGEETQYF
TGCAGCGTCCCAATAATAGCGGGGGAAGAGACCCAGTACTTC
>TRBV12-3/TRBV12-4|TRBJ2-3|few|16|TRBD2
CASSSRTSWSTDTQYF
TGTGCCAGCAGTTCCCGGACTAGTTGGAGCACAGATACGCAGTATTTT
>TRBV12-3/TRBV12-4|TRBJ2-1|NA|15|TRBD1
CASSSGQGRYNEQFF
TGTGCCAGCAGTTCGGGACAGGGGAGATACAATGAGCAGTTCTTC
>TRBV5-8|TRBJ1-1|NA|15|NA
CASSLFAGLNTEAFF
TGTGCCAGCAGCTTGTTCGCAGGGTTGAACACTGAAGCTTTCTTT
>TRBV11-1|TRBJ1-2|few|16|NA
CASSPRGLPVLYGYTF
TGTGCCAGCAGCCCCCGCGGACTCCCGGTCCTGTATGGCTACACCTTC
>TRBV4-2|TRBJ1-5|NA|14|NA
CASSQDRGSQPQHF
TGTGCCAGCAGCCAAGACAGGGGATCTCAGCCCCAGCATTTT
>TRBV20-1|TRBJ1-1|NA|14|TRBD1
CSASDRVFDTEAFF
TGCAGTGCTTCTGACAGGGTATTTGACACTGAAGCTTTCTTT
>TRBV30|TRBJ2-4|NA|15|NA
CAWRGGALAKNIQYF
TGTGCCTGGAGGGGCGGAGCGTTAGCCAAAAACATTCAGTACTTC
>TRBV6-2/TRBV6-3|TRBJ1-1|few|12|NA
CASSDRYTEAFF
TGTGCCAGCAGTGACAGATACACTGAAGCTTTCTTT
>TRBV5-1|TRBJ2-1|few|15|TRBD2
CASSISGIAYNEQFF
TGCGCCAGCAGCATTAGCGGGATTGCCTACAATGAGCAGTTCTTC
>TRBV14|TRBJ2-3|NA|15|TRBD2
CASSRYSGPTDTQYF
TGTGCCAGCAGCCGGTATAGCGGGCCTACAGATACGCAGTATTTT
>TRBV5-1|TRBJ2-4|many|13|NA
CASSFNSKNIQYF
TGCGCCAGCAGCTTCAACAGCAAAAACATTCAGTACTTC
>TRBV15|TRBJ1-1|NA|17|NA
CATGSPNNRAQNTEAFF
TGTGCCACCGGCAGTCCAAATAACAGAGCCCAGAACACTGAAGCTTTCTTT
>TRBV29-1|TRBJ2-1|many|12|NA
CSLAHRANEQFF
TGCAGCCTAGCTCACAGGGCGAATGAGCAGTTCTTC
>TRBV7-9|TRBJ2-7|NA|11|NA
CASSPLHEQYF
TGTGCCAGCAGCCCACTCCACGAGCAGTACTTC
>TRBV24-1|TRBJ1-2|few|16|NA
CATSDLSRQGHYGYTF
TGTGCCACCAGTGATTTGTCGAGGCAGGGACATTATGGCTACACCTTC
>TRBV7-9|TRBJ2-3|NA|15|NA
CASSWDGARTDTQYF
TGTGCCAGCAGCTGGGACGGAGCGAGGACAGATACGCAGTATTTT
>TRBV11-3|TRBJ2-1|few|17|NA
CASSLDLVMTGRHEQFF
TGTGCCAGCAGCTTAGATCTGGTGATGACAGGGAGGCATGAGCAGTTCTTC
>TRBV6-5|TRBJ2-3|few|13|NA
CASMFVGTDTQYF
TGTGCCAGCATGTTCGTCGGCACAGATACGCAGTATTTT
>TRBV6-1|TRBJ2-7|NA|12|NA
CASRGPGLEQYF
TGTGCCAGCAGAGGCCCTGGGCTCGAGCAGTACTTC
>TRBV5-1|TRBJ2-7|many|15|TRBD1
CASSFAAGGSYEQYF
TGCGCCAGCAGCTTCGCGGCAGGGGGTTCCTACGAGCAGTACTTC